This T cell receptor (beta chain) was found in a study of shared T cell receptors in the human thymus. TCRdb keeps only in-frame clones here, not all; method: immunoSEQ multiplex PCR. The sample shows 720,000 or so clones, 75% to 90% of them seen only once. J was trimmed by 7 bases and V by 7 bases; bases with no gene match: 9. This CDR3 contains 14 residues. Germline loops: CDR1 MNHNS, CDR2 SASEGT. The same sample was also studied in work on human thymus T cells.

The sample was thymocytes. The chain combines TRBV6-1 with TRBJ1-1, with 10 positions matching TRBD1. The origin of this receptor is a girl under three years old with a congenital heart defect. The CDR3 sequence is CASKIRQGAREAFF. The DNA for the CDR3 is TGTGCCAGCAAGATCAGACAGGGGGCTCGTGAAGCTTTCTTT.